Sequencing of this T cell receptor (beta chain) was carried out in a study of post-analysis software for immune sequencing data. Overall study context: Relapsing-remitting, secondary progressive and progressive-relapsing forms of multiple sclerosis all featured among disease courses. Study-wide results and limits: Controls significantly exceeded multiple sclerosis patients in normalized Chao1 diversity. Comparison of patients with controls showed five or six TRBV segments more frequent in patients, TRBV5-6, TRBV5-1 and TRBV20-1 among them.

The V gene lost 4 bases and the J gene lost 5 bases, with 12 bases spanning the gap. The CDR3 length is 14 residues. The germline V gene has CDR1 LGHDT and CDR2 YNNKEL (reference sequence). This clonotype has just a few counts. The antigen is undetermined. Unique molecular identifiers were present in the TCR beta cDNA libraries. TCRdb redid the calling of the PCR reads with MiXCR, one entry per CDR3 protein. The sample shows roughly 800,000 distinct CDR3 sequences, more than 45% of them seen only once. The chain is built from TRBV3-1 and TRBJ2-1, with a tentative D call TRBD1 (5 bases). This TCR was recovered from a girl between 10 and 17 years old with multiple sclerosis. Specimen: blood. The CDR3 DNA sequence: TGTGCCAGCAGCCCTTGGGGCGACCACAATGAGCAGTTCTTC. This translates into CASSPWGDHNEQFF.